The clone carrying this T cell receptor (beta chain) was counted between two and nine times. Its antigen is not known. The data belong to a study of T cells in Graves' hyperthyroidism and ophthalmopathy. Amplification of TCR beta CDR3 regions was performed using RNA transcripts as template. With the HTBI primer set, the TCR CDR3 went through a first round of RT-PCR. TCRdb used MiXCR to reprocess the multiplex PCR reads, holding one entry per CDR3 protein. The table has hundreds of thousands of distinct CDR3 sequences, about a sixth seen once; the top ten hold about 3.8%. Study-wide findings and caveats: Among clonotypes expanded in thyroid above 0.001, most were also found in blood.

The sequencing sample was made of blood. The sequence derives from a woman in her thirties with Graves' hyperthyroidism.

The CDR3 coding sequence is TGTGCCACCAGTGATTTGGCTAGCGGAACCTACAATGAGCAGTTCTTC. It yields the protein CATSDLASGTYNEQFF. This chain links TRBV24-1 with TRBJ2-1; 7 nucleotides line up with TRBD2. V lost 0 bases and J lost 2; bases outside the gene matches: 3. The CDR3 sequence is 16 residues long. Germline values: CDR1 KGHDR, CDR2 SFDVKD.